These T cell receptor beta chains were read from a single sample in a study of cytomegalovirus exposure and HLA in healthy donors. The data were produced by immunoSEQ multiplex PCR, yet TCRdb's version contains in-frame clones alone and is incomplete. The data show approximately 120,000 clones, 78% seen once. Specimen: PBMCs. The receptors derive from a man aged 35-49 years in good health and CMV-seronegative. The CDR3 runs from the conserved cysteine through the conserved F or W. D genes are given only for firm matches. Expanded clones get a size class; other rows say once, few or many, or leave the size out.

15 TRBJ1-5 . TRBV6-6 TRBD1 TGTGCCAGCAGTGGACAGGAATTTTGGAATCAGCCCCAGCATTTT CASSGQEFWNQPQHF
18 TRBJ2-1 once TRBV5-4 TRBD1 TGTGCCAGCAGCACCCAAGGTGGACAGGGGGCCCCCTACAATGAGCAGTTCTTC CASSTQGGQGAPYNEQFF
15 TRBJ1-1 . TRBV28 . TGTGCCAGCCGGACCCAGGGCCTGCGGGGGACTGAAGCTTTCTTT CASRTQGLRGTEAFF
14 TRBJ2-4 once TRBV4-3 TRBD1 TGCGCCAGCAGCCAAGGGACAGGGGGGTACACCCAGTACTTC CASSQGTGGYTQYF
14 TRBJ1-1 few TRBV5-1 TRBD1 TGCGCCAGCAGCTTACCGGGACAGGGGACGGAAGCTTTCTTT CASSLPGQGTEAFF
17 TRBJ2-2 . TRBV7-2 . TGTGCCAGCAGCCGCAGGGGTTCGCGGGAGTCGGGCGGGGAGCTGTTTTTT CASSRRGSRESGGELFF
14 TRBJ1-4 once TRBV4-1 . TGCGCCAGCAGCCTGGTAGTAATGGATGAAAAACTGTTTTTT CASSLVVMDEKLFF
14 TRBJ2-1 . TRBV5-1 . TGCGCCAGCAGCTCCAACCCGCTAGCCAATGAGCAGTTCTTC CASSSNPLANEQFF
12 TRBJ1-1 . TRBV5-5 . TGTGCCAGCAGCCCAGGGCGAGTTGAAGCTTTCTTT CASSPGRVEAFF
16 TRBJ2-1 . TRBV5-5 TRBD2 TGTGCCAGCAGCCCCCTTGTGGCGGGGGGCCACAATGAGCAGTTCTTC CASSPLVAGGHNEQFF
12 TRBJ2-3 . TRBV2 . TGTGCCAGCCCGAACGCTACAGGCACGCAGTATTTT CASPNATGTQYF
13 TRBJ1-4 . TRBV6-1 . TGTGCCAGCAGGGCAGGGGTGAATGAAAAACTGTTTTTT CASRAGVNEKLFF
14 TRBJ2-2 . TRBV6-6 . TGTGCCAGTGACCAAGCAGGGGTCACCGGGGAGCTGTTTTTT CASDQAGVTGELFF
12 TRBJ2-7 once TRBV6-5 . TGTGCCAGCAGTAGGGGGGGCTCCGAGCAGTACTTC CASSRGGSEQYF
14 TRBJ1-2 . TRBV7-9 TRBD1 TGTGCCAGCAGGCCCGGACAGGGGGTCTATGGCTACACCTTC CASRPGQGVYGYTF
15 TRBJ2-7 . TRBV6-5 . TGTGCCAGCAGTTACTCGGCAGTTGGGGCCGCCGAGCAGTACTTC CASSYSAVGAAEQYF
14 TRBJ2-3 . TRBV6-4 . TGTGCCAGCAGTTACGGGGGGCTGGAAGATACGCAGTATTTT CASSYGGLEDTQYF
15 TRBJ2-2 . TRBV9 TRBD1 TGTGCCAGCAGCGGAGGGGGCGCGAACACCGGGGAGCTGTTTTTT CASSGGGANTGELFF
14 TRBJ1-2 . TRBV11-1 . TGTGCCAGCAGCTCCCAGACTCCTGGCTATGGCTACACCTTC CASSSQTPGYGYTF
15 TRBJ1-1 . TRBV7-8 . TGTGCCAGCAGCTTAGGTCCAGGGATGAACACTGAAGCTTTCTTT CASSLGPGMNTEAFF
13 TRBJ1-2 . TRBV27 TRBD1 TGTGCCAGCACACACGACAGGGGGCATGGCTACACCTTC CASTHDRGHGYTF
11 TRBJ2-4 . TRBV19 . TGTGCCAGTAGTATAGCGAACATTCAGTACTTC CASSIANIQYF
14 TRBJ2-5 . TRBV28 TRBD1 TGTGCCAGCGCTCCGGGACAGGGTCAAGAGACCCAGTACTTC CASAPGQGQETQYF
15 TRBJ2-7 few TRBV4-3 . TGCGCCAGCAGCCAAGGGTACCCGTCAGCGAACGAGCAGTACTTC CASSQGYPSANEQYF
15 TRBJ2-1 . TRBV7-9 . TGTGCCAGCATCCAGGAACGGTTCTCCTACAATGAGCAGTTCTTC CASIQERFSYNEQFF
16 TRBJ2-5 . TRBV19 . TGTGCCAGTAGCGAAATCCCCCGGGATGTCAAAGAGACCCAGTACTTC CASSEIPRDVKETQYF
16 TRBJ2-7 few TRBV29-1 TRBD1 TGCAGCGTTGAAGGGGGGACGACAGGGAGAGGTTACGAGCAGTACTTC CSVEGGTTGRGYEQYF
13 TRBJ2-5 few TRBV11-2 . TGTGCCACCCGGTATGAGAGGGGGGAGACCCAGTACTTC CATRYERGETQYF
15 TRBJ2-1 . TRBV11-2 TRBD1 TGTGCCAGCAGCTACCGGGACAGGGTATTTGATGAGCAGTTCTTC CASSYRDRVFDEQFF
16 TRBJ1-5 . TRBV19 . TGTGCCAGTAGTTCTCTGGGCCCAGGGTTCGATCAGCCCCAGCATTTT CASSSLGPGFDQPQHF
16 TRBJ2-2 . TRBV19 TRBD2 TGTGCCAGTAGAAAAGCGGGGGGAACGAACACCGGGGAGCTGTTTTTT CASRKAGGTNTGELFF
15 TRBJ2-3 . TRBV7-9 TRBD1 TGTGCCAGCAGCTTAGGAGTGGGACAGACAGATACGCAGTATTTT CASSLGVGQTDTQYF
14 TRBJ1-1 once TRBV5-1 . TGCGCCAGCAGCATGGGGGGGCCGAACACTGAAGCTTTCTTT CASSMGGPNTEAFF
13 TRBJ1-3 . TRBV5-1 . TGCGCCAGCAGCTTGGACAGCGGAAACACCATATATTTT CASSLDSGNTIYF
12 TRBJ2-5 . TRBV10-3 . TGTGCCACGAAGGGGGGGAAAGAGACCCAGTACTTC CATKGGKETQYF
14 TRBJ2-7 . TRBV6-5 . TGTGCCAGCAGCCTGCAATCGAGCTCCTACGAGCAGTACTTC CASSLQSSSYEQYF
15 TRBJ1-4 . TRBV28 TRBD1 TGTGCCAGCAGTCCCCGGACAGGGGGGGATGAAAAACTGTTTTTT CASSPRTGGDEKLFF
15 TRBJ1-2 few TRBV5-1 . TGCGCCAGCAGCTGGGGAGGTGAGACAGCTTATGGCTACACCTTC CASSWGGETAYGYTF
14 TRBJ2-7 . TRBV5-8 TRBD1 TGTGCCAGCAGCAGGACCGGGACAGGGTACGAGCAGTACTTC CASSRTGTGYEQYF
14 TRBJ1-6 few TRBV7-6 . TGTGCCAGCAGCTGGGACACCATCAATTCACCCCTCCACTTT CASSWDTINSPLHF
15 TRBJ2-7 . TRBV5-6 . TGTGCCAGCACCGACTTGGGGGCGGACTCCTACGAGCAGTACTTC CASTDLGADSYEQYF